This T cell receptor (beta chain) was profiled in a study of cytomegalovirus exposure and HLA in healthy donors (dated by TCRdb to 2015 to 2018). In terms of the full investigation: According to an earlier analysis of several hundred of the donors, 150 million to 200 million T cells yielded some 120 million unique TCR beta sequences and 250 to 350 Gb of sequence data. Every repertoire in the discovery cohort had been generated on one and the same sequencing platform. The number of typed donors differed by locus: about 620-640 for A, B, C, DRB1 and DQB1; roughly 510 for DQA1; 606 for DPA1; and some 430 for DPB1. A handful of DR-DQ haplotypes were handled as single units for association and clustering because linkage in the cohort was strong. An earlier analysis of more than 450 of the donors used high-throughput TCR beta sequencing to judge whether each TCR beta V gene segment behaved as functional or pseudogenic. Besides the first cohort of roughly 640 subjects, a separate validation cohort made up of some 110 different subjects was used. Rather than drawing on any new phenotypic data, the later analysis identified candidate immune exposures from TCR beta sequences and the way those sequences occurred across donors. About 330 gigabases of sequencing data and roughly 81 million unique TCR sequences made up an early release that covered nearly 650 HLA-typed donors. The study aimed to test whether cataloging public T cell receptors could reveal signatures of past pathogen exposure. To predict cytomegalovirus infection status, the study brought together high-throughput TCR immunosequencing, statistical association of individual TCRs with disease status, and machine learning. Among some 400 genotyped donors of the cohort, an average of approximately 220,000 unique TCR beta nucleotide sequences was sequenced per donor, of which roughly 17% were non-productive. Class I and class II HLA loci were covered by the typing at four-digit resolution. A later analysis re-examined previously published TCR beta repertoires from roughly 720 donors and added high-resolution HLA genotyping to investigate patterns of TCR occurrence. The T cell repertoires of 700 or so subjects were profiled by immunosequencing and related to cytomegalovirus serostatus. Donor age, sex, ethnicity and CMV serostatus were compiled together with the repertoire data. The genetic ancestry cluster associated with self-reported Caucasian donors included approximately 85% of the roughly 360 genotyped donors. Genome-wide SNP genotypes for about 65% of the roughly 700 donors were used in a later genetic analysis, which treated that subset as a discovery cohort.

To prepare the library, the immunoSEQ multiplex PCR assay was applied. For the multiplex PCR, a mixture combining 60 forward primers for TCR Vbeta segments and 13 reverse primers for TCR Jbeta segments was used. The CDR3 region of rearranged TCR beta genes was amplified from genomic DNA by a multiplex PCR assay. Amplified TCR beta libraries were sequenced as 87-base-pair reads on the Illumina HiSeq System. As for the authors' bioinformatics: A later analysis tallied roughly 80 million unique TCR beta chains across the 666 repertoires, and about 12 million of those chains were shared by two or more donors. A nearest-neighbor algorithm error-corrected the raw reads and collapsed the reads into unique sequences, merging closely related sequences to remove PCR and sequencing errors. Alignment of CDR3 sequences to IMGT reference sequences was used to assign V, D and J gene segments. For a sequence to be retained, a match of at least six nucleotides was required to both a V gene segment and a J gene segment. A rearrangement counted as productive if the CDR3 had no stop codons and remained in frame with V and J, and every other rearrangement counted as non-productive. Following IMGT convention, CDR3 was defined as the stretch from the second conserved V-encoded cysteine to the conserved J-encoded phenylalanine. The earlier analysis of fewer than 700 of the donors excluded sequences that lacked an unambiguous match to a single V gene segment. An earlier analysis of 500 to 600 of the donors classified V segments as functional when productive rearrangements were above 56.7% and as segregating when the standard deviation between donors was above 5%. To diagnose cytomegalovirus status from the catalog of TCR beta chain sequences, a statistical classification framework was built. In a later analysis, TCR nucleotide sequences were compared against IMGT/GENE-DB human TR gene sequences so that V and J genes could be assigned. A later analysis assigned CDR3 sequences and most-parsimonious VDJ recombination scenarios with the TCRdist pipeline. A later analysis defined each TCR beta chain by its CDR3 amino acid sequence plus V-gene family, and excluded reads lacking a unique V-gene family. To address suspected cross-contamination and a sequencing artifact, a later analysis removed around 600 highly shared, low-generation-probability nucleotide sequences. A later analysis calculated a clonal expansion index for each public chain from normalized within-repertoire ranks of inferred template counts. In a later analysis, generation probabilities were computed using a VDJ recombination model fitted to out-of-frame rearrangements, and the results were checked against IGoR. A later analysis scored TCR-TCR, TCR-HLA and TCR-CMV co-occurrence with hypergeometric tests, applying a repertoire-size bias correction to TCR pairs. False discovery rates were estimated in a later analysis by permuting HLA or CMV assignments 20 times. In a later analysis, co-occurring TCRs were grouped with DBSCAN, and TCRdist sequence similarity was added when clustering was performed within HLA-allele-positive subsets. Co-occurrence clustering excluded repertoires with fewer than 30,000 or more than 120,000 public chains, plus five with anomalous nucleotide sharing. TCRdb took this table from immuneACCESS and kept in-frame rearrangements with V and J called. Such tables lack part of the clones; where checked against another copy, unresolved V genes explain under half of the gap, and the rest is unexplained. For V, J and clone size, that table is used; D and trimming come from the DNA. This sample holds approximately 31,000 clones; around nine tenths were observed only once. 2.7% of the sample rests with the top ten.

In total, fewer than 750 healthy bone marrow donors made up the cohort. At the time of sampling, all cohort members were nominally healthy, though unrecorded immune exposures were likely present. The donor was CMV seronegative and belonged to the group of 352 seronegative cohort members. A peripheral blood sample was provided by each donor, and peripheral blood mononuclear cells were used for TCR beta sequencing. The Qiagen DNeasy Blood Extraction Kit was used to extract genomic DNA from the blood cell samples. Here is what the overall study found, with its caveats: In a later analysis, some 18,000 TCR beta sequences were associated with specific HLA alleles at a false discovery rate of 0.05. Linkage disequilibrium might explain the correlated functional status among segregating V segments, but an unknown experimental factor could not be ruled out. The study gave a list of 150 to 200 TCR beta chains associated with cytomegalovirus. A few of the identified cytomegalovirus-associated TCR beta chains were confirmed in vitro to be specific for cytomegalovirus antigens. A cluster of highly shared sequence variants was judged likely to represent a technical artifact of the sequencing pipeline. Because the 87-base-pair reads could not distinguish some IMGT-functional V segments, including TRBV6-2 and TRBV6-3, those segments were excluded. The classifier was reported to diagnose cytomegalovirus status with high specificity and sensitivity in both the original and validation cohorts. According to a later analysis, most CMV-associated TCR beta chains appeared to be HLA-restricted, and the HLA associations seemed to be driven largely by CMV exposure. When HLA alleles, especially DR and DQ, strongly co-occurred, attributing TCR associations to individual alleles was difficult. Most TCR sequences were seen in very few donors, while some public TCRs were found in many individuals. In a later analysis, several top co-occurrence clusters were reported to appear linked to parvovirus B19, influenza, CMV and Epstein-Barr virus. In this cohort, only TCR beta chains were sequenced, and detectable features were limited by the absence of alpha or paired-chain data. Sequencing depth was assumed to be roughly uniform across donors in the presence/absence analyses, though that assumption may not hold. In a later analysis, the rate of TCR association differed among HLA loci, with DRB1 alleles having the most associated TCRs and HLA-C alleles having the fewest. Compared with equally common non-associated chains, HLA-associated TCR beta chains in a later analysis were more clonally expanded and had lower generation probabilities. Immune exposure information for the cohort was limited to CMV serostatus. Over 15 rarely observed V segments, including chromosome 9 orphons, were excluded from the earlier analysis of approximately 600 of the donors because counts were too low. Broadly in line with IMGT annotations, most TCR beta V segments showed up in productive rearrangements about 87% or about 30% of the time in an earlier analysis of roughly 590 of the donors. According to a later genetic analysis, donors in an Asian-associated ancestry cluster had fewer N-insertions in productive TCRs than the approximately 630-donor mean. Because HLA typing was unavailable for some donors at each locus, only the typed subset was used in association tests. According to the authors, the approach could potentially be generalized to other disease states and immunological phenotypes. A later genetic analysis associated a missense DCLRE1C variant with V-gene and J-gene trimming of TCR beta chains, and an independent cohort replicated the association. A further reported finding was that TCR beta sequences accurately predicted the HLA-A and HLA-B alleles for most subjects in the first cohort.

Sequences SEHNR (CDR1) and FQNEAQ (CDR2) are obtained from the germline V gene (reference sequence). Cut back by 0 bases and 4 bases, the V and J ends lie 9 bases apart. Including cysteine and phenylalanine, the CDR3 has 14 amino acids. The sequence is cut down to CDR3 DNA, 42 bases in frame from base 1. About this clone itself: Its antigen is not yet known. There are no base qualities to consult, and no much larger clone falls within one base.

This chain is built from TRBV7-9 and TRBJ1-2; the D gene cannot be named for sure. The sequenced sample was PBMCs. This TCR was recovered from a boy younger than 18 in good health and CMV-seronegative. For the CDR3, the sequence is CASSLASLSYGYTF. The DNA reads TGTGCCAGCAGCTTAGCCTCCCTGTCCTATGGCTACACCTTC.